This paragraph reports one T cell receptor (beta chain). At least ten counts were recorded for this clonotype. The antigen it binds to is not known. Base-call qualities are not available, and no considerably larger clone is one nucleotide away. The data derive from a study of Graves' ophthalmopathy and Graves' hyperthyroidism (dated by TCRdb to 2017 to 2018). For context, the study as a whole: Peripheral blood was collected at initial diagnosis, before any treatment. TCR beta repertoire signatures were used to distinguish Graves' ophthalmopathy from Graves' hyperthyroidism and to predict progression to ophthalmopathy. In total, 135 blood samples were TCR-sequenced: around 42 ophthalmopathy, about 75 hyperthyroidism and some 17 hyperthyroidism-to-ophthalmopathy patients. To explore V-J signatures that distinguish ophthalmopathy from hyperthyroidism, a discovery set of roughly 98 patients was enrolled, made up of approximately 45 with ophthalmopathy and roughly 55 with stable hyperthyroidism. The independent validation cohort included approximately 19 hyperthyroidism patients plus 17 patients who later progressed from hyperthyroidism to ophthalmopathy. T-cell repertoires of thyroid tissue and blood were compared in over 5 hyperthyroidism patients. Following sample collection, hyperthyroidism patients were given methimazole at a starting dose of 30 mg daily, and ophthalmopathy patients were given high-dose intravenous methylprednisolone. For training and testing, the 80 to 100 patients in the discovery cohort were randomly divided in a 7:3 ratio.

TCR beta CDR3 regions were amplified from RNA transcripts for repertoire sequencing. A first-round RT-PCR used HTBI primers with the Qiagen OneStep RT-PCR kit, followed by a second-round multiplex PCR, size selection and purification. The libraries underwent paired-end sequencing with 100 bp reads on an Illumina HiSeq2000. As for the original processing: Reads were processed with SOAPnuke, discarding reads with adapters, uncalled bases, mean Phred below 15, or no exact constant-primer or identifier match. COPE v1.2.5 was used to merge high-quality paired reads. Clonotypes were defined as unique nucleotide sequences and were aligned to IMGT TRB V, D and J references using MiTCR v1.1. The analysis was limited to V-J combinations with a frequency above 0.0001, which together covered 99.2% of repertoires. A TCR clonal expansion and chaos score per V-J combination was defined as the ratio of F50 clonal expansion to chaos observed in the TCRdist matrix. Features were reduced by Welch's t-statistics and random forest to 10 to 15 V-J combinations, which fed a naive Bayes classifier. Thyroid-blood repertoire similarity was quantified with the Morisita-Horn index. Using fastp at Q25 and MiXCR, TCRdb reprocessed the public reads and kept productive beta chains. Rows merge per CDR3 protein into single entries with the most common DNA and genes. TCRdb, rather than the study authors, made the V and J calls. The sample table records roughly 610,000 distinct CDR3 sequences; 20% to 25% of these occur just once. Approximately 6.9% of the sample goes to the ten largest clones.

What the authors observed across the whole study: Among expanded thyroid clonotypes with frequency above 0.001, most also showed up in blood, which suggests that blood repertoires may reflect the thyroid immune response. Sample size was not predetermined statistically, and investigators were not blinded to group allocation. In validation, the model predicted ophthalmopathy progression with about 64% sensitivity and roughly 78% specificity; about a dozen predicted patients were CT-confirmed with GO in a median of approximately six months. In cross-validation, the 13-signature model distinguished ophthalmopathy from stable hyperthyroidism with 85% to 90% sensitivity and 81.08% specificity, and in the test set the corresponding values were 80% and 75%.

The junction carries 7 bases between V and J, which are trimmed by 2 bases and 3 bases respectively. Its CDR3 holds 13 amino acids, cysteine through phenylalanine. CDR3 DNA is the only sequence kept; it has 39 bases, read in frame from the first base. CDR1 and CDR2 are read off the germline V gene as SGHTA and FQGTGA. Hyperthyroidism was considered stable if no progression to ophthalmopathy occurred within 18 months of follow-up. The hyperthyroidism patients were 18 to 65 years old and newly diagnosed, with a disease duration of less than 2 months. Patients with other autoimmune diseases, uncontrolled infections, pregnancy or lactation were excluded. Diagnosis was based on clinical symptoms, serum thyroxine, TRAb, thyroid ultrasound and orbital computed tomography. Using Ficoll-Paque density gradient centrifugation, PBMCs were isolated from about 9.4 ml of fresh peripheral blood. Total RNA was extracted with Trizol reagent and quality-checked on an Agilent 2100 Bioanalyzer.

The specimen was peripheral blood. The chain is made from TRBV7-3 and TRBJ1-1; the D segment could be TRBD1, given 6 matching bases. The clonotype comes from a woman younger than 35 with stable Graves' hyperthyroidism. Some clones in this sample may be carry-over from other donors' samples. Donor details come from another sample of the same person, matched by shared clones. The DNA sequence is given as TGTGCCAGCAGCTTACGACAGGACACTGAAGCTTTCTTT. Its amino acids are CASSLRQDTEAFF. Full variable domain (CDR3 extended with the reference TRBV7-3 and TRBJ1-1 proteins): GAGVSQTPSNKVTEKGKYVELRCDPISGHTALYWYRQSLGQGPEFLIYFQGTGAADDSGLPNDRFFAVRPEGSVSTLKIQRTERGDSAVYLCASSLRQDTEAFFGQGTRLTVV.